These 21 T cell receptor beta chains were all obtained from the same sample, sequenced in a study of blood T cell repertoires in COVID-19. Sequencing was performed with immunoSEQ multiplex PCR; in TCRdb, only in-frame clones are kept and a portion is missing. Of around 250,000 clones detected, 85% to 90% appear once; the ten largest clones hold 5.5% to 7.5%. The sample consisted of peripheral blood. The receptors stem from a woman in her 70s with active or convalescent COVID-19.

The chain uses TRBV4-1 and TRBJ1-1; the D is unclear. This CDR3 is 19 amino acids long. Germline CDR1 reads MGHRA; CDR2 reads YSYEKL. The germline V and J ends were trimmed by 0 bases and 1 base, with 21 bases remaining between them. The CDR3 reads CASSQDDAGSSPTNTEAFF. CDR3 DNA: TGCGCCAGCAGCCAAGATGACGCAGGTTCATCCCCGACGAACACTGAAGCTTTCTTT.

The chain recombines TRBV3-1 (or the pseudogene TRBV3-2) with TRBJ2-3; 8 bases fit TRBD2. This CDR3 has 16 residues. The germline gives CDR1 LGHDT, CDR2 YNNKEL (reference sequence). The junction had 7 bases not matched to a gene; V was cut back by 1 base and J by 4 bases. CDR3 nucleotides: TGTGCCAGCAGCCAAGGGACTAGCCCCTCCTCAGATACGCAGTATTTT. This gives the protein CASSQGTSPSSDTQYF.

The rearrangement joins TRBV5-1 to TRBJ1-6; 7 bases align to TRBD1. V lost 4 bases, J lost 7 bases, and 8 bases stayed unmatched. CDR1 and CDR2 (germline): SGHRS, YFSETQ. The CDR3 contains 15 residues. CDR3 loop: CASSQQTGINSPLHF. The CDR3 DNA reads as TGCGCCAGCAGCCAGCAGACAGGGATAAATTCACCCCTCCACTTT.

V is TRBV27 and J is TRBJ2-5; TRBD2 is a possible D gene (6 bases). The V end lost 3 bases, the J end lost 5 bases, and 13 bases lay between the germline ends. This CDR3 has 14 amino acids. CDR1 is MNHEY and CDR2 is SMNVEV in the germline V gene (reference sequence). In DNA form, the CDR3 reads TGTGCCAGCAGTTTTGGCGGGGATGCGGAGACCCAGTACTTC. Protein product: CASSFGGDAETQYF.

This chain uses TRBV4-2 with TRBJ1-2; D ambiguous. The CDR3 extends over 15 amino acids. Trimming removed 4 bases from V and 2 bases from J, with 14 bases in between. CDR1 is LGHNA and CDR2 is YNFKEQ in the germline V gene. The CDR3 loop reads CASSPNTALNYGYTF. CDR3 in DNA: TGTGCCAGCAGCCCGAACACAGCCCTAAACTATGGCTACACCTTC.

This clone has only a few counts. This rearrangement joins TRBV6-1 to TRBJ1-1, with 7 bases aligning to TRBD1. The germline V gene has CDR1 MNHNS and CDR2 SASEGT. The CDR3 covers 13 residues. With 2 bases clipped from V and 6 bases from J, the junction kept 3 bases outside the gene matches. In nucleotides, the CDR3 is TGTGCCAGCAGTGAATCGGGACAGCCTGAAGCTTTCTTT. This codes for CASSESGQPEAFF.

The chain links TRBV5-8 to TRBJ1-5, with 8 positions matching TRBD1. The junction had 8 bases not matched to a gene; V was cut back by 3 bases and J by 0 bases. Germline V gene lookup returns CDR1 SGHTS and CDR2 YDEGEE. The length of the CDR3 is 17 residues. CDR3 in DNA: TGTGCCAGCAGCTCGAACCGACAGGGGTATAGCAATCAGCCCCAGCATTTT. This gives the protein CASSSNRQGYSNQPQHF.

The chain carries TRBV6-5 and TRBJ2-1; weak D call: TRBD1 (6 bases). Per germline, CDR1 MNHEY and CDR2 SVGAGI. Trimming shortened V by 2 bases and J by 7 bases, and 15 bases separated the two germline ends. This CDR3 has 15 amino acids. CDR3 protein: CASSYGQPGVNEQFF. CDR3 bases: TGTGCCAGCAGTTACGGACAGCCAGGGGTAAATGAGCAGTTCTTC.

The J gene is TRBJ1-2, the V gene TRBV6-5; tentative D call: TRBD1 (5 bases). The V gene's germline CDR1 is MNHEY and CDR2 SVGAGI. The CDR3 sequence is 13 residues long. Trimming cost V 11 bases and J 3 bases, with 16 bases left between them. DNA for the CDR3: TGTGCCTGGGGGGACTTCTCCTACTATGGCTACACCTTC. This gives the protein CAWGDFSYYGYTF.

V and J are TRBV7-9 and TRBJ2-7, with D possibly TRBD1 on 6 matching bases. Germline loops: CDR1 SEHNR, CDR2 FQNEAQ (reference sequence). The CDR3 consists of 14 residues. Deletions cut 3 bases from V and 6 bases from J, with 15 bases between. The CDR3 here is CASSLFTGPGEQYF. The CDR3 DNA reads as TGTGCCAGCAGCTTGTTCACAGGGCCCGGCGAGCAGTACTTC.

This clone showed up just a few times. The DNA for the CDR3 is TGCGCCAGCAGCCAAGAGATGACAGGGGGCAACTTCTACAATGAGCAGTTCTTC. It specifies CASSQEMTGGNFYNEQFF. The chain employs TRBV4-3 and TRBJ2-1, with 10 bases matching TRBD1. The germline CDR1 and CDR2 sequences are LGHNA and YSLEER. The CDR3 is 18 amino acids. J lost 3 bases, V lost 0 bases, and 8 bases had no gene match.

The J gene is TRBJ2-7, the V gene TRBV29-1; 9 bases map to TRBD2. The germline gives CDR1 SQVTM, CDR2 ANQGSEA. This CDR3 has 16 amino acids. The V gene end was trimmed by 6 bases and the J gene end by 1 base; junction bases not matched to a gene: 13. The CDR3 nucleotides read TGCAGCGTATTAAACCTACAGCGGGGGGCATCCTACGAGCAGTACTTC. Its translation: CSVLNLQRGASYEQYF.

This rearrangement joins TRBV7-2 to TRBJ1-2; tentatively, D is TRBD1 (6 bases). V was shortened by 1 base and J by 1 base, with 13 bases between the two germline ends. Looked up from germline, CDR1 is SGHTA and CDR2 is FQGNSA. The CDR3 is 16 residues long. CDR3 coding DNA: TGTGCCAGCAGCTTAGGGGGCCAGGGGTTTAACTATGGCTACACCTTC. Translation: CASSLGGQGFNYGYTF.

This clone was picked up one time. V gene TRBV13 combines with J gene TRBJ1-3, with D unclear. Germline loops: CDR1 PRHDT, CDR2 FYEKMQ (reference sequence). V lost 1 base and J 0 bases, leaving 16 bases between the germline ends. This CDR3 is 18 amino acids long. CDR3 region: CASSLVYQNVHSGNTIYF. The CDR3 region has the DNA TGTGCCAGCAGCTTAGTGTATCAGAACGTTCACTCTGGAAACACCATATATTTT.

The chain uses TRBV7-2 and TRBJ2-1; TRBD2 agrees at 13 bases. This CDR3 has 18 residues. The ends lost 5 bases at V and 4 bases at J; junction bases unmatched: 11. Germline values: CDR1 SGHTA, CDR2 FQGNSA. CDR3 coding DNA: TGTGCCAGCAGCGGGGGACTAGCGGGGCTGGGCGCATACAATGAGCAGTTCTTC. It is translated as CASSGGLAGLGAYNEQFF.

This rearrangement joins TRBV29-1 to TRBJ1-1, with a weak D call TRBD1 (6 bases). CDR1 and CDR2 from the germline V gene are SQVTM and ANQGSEA. The germline V and J ends were trimmed by 5 bases and 0 bases, with 13 bases remaining between them. The CDR3 runs 14 residues. In DNA form, the CDR3 reads TGCAGCGTTCGTGCGGGGGCCCTGAACACTGAAGCTTTCTTT. Its protein is CSVRAGALNTEAFF.

The rearrangement joins TRBV14 to TRBJ2-7; D is unresolved. Trimming pared 1 base from V and 6 bases from J, leaving 10 bases between. CDR1 is SGHDN, CDR2 FVKESK, per germline. The CDR3 runs to 13 residues. CDR3 residues: CASSQVLFGEQYF. The CDR3 bases are TGTGCCAGCAGCCAAGTATTATTCGGCGAGCAGTACTTC.

The rearrangement links TRBV9 to TRBJ2-3; the D is unclear. This CDR3 spans 13 amino acids. Trimming removed 0 bases from V and 8 bases from J, with 10 bases in between. Per the germline V gene, CDR1 is SGDLS and CDR2 is YYNGEE. The CDR3 nucleotides read TGTGCCAGCAGCGTAGGAGTGCTCGGTACGCAGTATTTT. Translated, it gives CASSVGVLGTQYF. The full variable domain, rest sourced from reference TRBV9 and TRBJ2-3, is DSGVTQTPKHLITATGQRVTLRCSPRSGDLSVYWYQQSLDQGLQFLIQYYNGEERAKGNILERFSAQQFPDLHSELNLSSLELGDSALYFCASSVGVLGTQYFGPGTRLTVL.

This clone was found once. This sequence joins TRBV2 and TRBJ2-3; 12 bases line up with TRBD1. CDR1 and CDR2 (germline): SNHLY, FYNNEI. The CDR3 has 14 residues. J gave up 5 bases and V 8 bases, and 5 bases lay outside the gene matches. This CDR3 reads CASVRDRGLDTQYF. CDR3 DNA sequence: TGTGCCAGCGTAAGGGACAGGGGGCTAGATACGCAGTATTTT.

V is TRBV11-2 and J is TRBJ1-1; D might be TRBD1 (5 bases). From germline, CDR1 is SGHAT and CDR2 FQNNGV. The CDR3 has 15 amino acids. Trimming removed 2 bases at V and 7 bases at J, with 17 bases between. The CDR3 nucleotides are TGTGCCAGCAGCTTATTTGCCAGGGCCGACTTTGAAGCTTTCTTT. This translates into CASSLFARADFEAFF.

This sequence joins TRBV6-6 and TRBJ1-6; 7 bases match TRBD1. This CDR3 is built from 13 residues. The V gene end was trimmed by 10 bases and the J gene end by 5 bases; junction bases not matched to a gene: 5. Germline CDR1 is MNHNY and CDR2 is SVGAGI (reference sequence). CDR3: CAIRGQNNSPLHF. The DNA for the CDR3 is TGTGCCATCAGGGGACAGAATAATTCACCCCTCCACTTT.